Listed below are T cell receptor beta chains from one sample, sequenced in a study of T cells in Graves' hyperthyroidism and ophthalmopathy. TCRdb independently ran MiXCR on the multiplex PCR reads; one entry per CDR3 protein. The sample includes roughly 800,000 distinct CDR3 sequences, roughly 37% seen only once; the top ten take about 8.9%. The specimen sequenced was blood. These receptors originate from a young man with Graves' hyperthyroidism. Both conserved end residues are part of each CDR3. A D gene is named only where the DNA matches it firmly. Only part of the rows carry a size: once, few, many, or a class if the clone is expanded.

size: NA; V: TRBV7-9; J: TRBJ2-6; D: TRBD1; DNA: TGTGCCAGCAGGCCTAAATCCGGACAGGGGGATGGGGCCAACGTCCTGACTTTC; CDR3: CASRPKSGQGDGANVLTF
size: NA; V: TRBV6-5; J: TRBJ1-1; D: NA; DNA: TGTGCCAGCTCAGACAGGCAGAGCACTGAAGCTTTCTTT; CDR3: CASSDRQSTEAFF
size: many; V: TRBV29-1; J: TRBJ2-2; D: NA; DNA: TGCAGCGTTAGTTCCGGGGAGCTGTTTTTT; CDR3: CSVSSGELFF
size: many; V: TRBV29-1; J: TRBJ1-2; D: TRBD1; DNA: TGCAGCGCCGGGACAGGGGGCATGGAGGGCTACACCTTC; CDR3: CSAGTGGMEGYTF
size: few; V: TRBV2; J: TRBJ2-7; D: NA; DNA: TGTGCCAGCGGGGAGGACTACGAGCAGTACTTC; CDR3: CASGEDYEQYF
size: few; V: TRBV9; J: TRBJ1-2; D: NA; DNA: TGTGCCAGCAGCCAAGGAGCGGGAAGACGTGGCTACACCTTC; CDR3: CASSQGAGRRGYTF
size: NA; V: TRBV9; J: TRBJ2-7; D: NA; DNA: TGCGCCAGCAGCTTCTGGGGGTGCGAGCAGTACTTC; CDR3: CASSFWGCEQYF
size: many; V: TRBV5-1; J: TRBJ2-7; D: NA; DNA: TGCGCCAGCAGCTTGGAGAGCTCCGAGCAGTACTTC; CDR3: CASSLESSEQYF
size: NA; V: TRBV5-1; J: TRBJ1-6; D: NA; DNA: TGCGCCAGCAGCTTTGGGCGGGACCGAGATAATTCACCCCTCCACTTT; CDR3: CASSFGRDRDNSPLHF
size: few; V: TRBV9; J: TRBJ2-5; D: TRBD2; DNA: TGTGCCAGCAGCATCGGACTAGCGGGAGGGAGCCAAGAGACCCAGTACTTC; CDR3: CASSIGLAGGSQETQYF
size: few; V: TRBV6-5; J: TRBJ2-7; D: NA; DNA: TGTGCCAGCAGTATCGGTCGAGGGACCTACGAGCAGTACTTC; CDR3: CASSIGRGTYEQYF
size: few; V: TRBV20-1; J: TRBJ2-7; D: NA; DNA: TGCAGTGCGATCATCTTGAGGGCGGGGAGTTTAGACGAGCAGTACTTC; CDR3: CSAIILRAGSLDEQYF
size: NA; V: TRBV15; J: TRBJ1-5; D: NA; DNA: TGTGCCACCAGCAGGACAGGAAGTCAGCCCCAGCATTTT; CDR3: CATSRTGSQPQHF
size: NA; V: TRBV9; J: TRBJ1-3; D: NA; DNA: TGTGCCAGCAGCTCAGAAGGGGGGGCAGGTGGAAACACCATATATTTT; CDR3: CASSSEGGAGGNTIYF
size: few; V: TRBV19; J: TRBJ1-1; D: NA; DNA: TGTGCCATCCGGGTGAACACTGAAGCTTTCTTT; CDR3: CAIRVNTEAFF
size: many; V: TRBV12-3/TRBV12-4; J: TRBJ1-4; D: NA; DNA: TGTGCCAGCAGTCCGAAGCCTAATGAAAAACTGTTTTTT; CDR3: CASSPKPNEKLFF
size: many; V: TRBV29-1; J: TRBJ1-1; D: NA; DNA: TGCAGCGTGAACCGAGGGTGGAGGAACACTGAAGCTTTCTTT; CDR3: CSVNRGWRNTEAFF
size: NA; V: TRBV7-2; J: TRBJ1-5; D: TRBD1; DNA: TGTGCCAGCAGCCGCCGGAAAGGACAGGGCGTCAATCACCCCCAGCATTTT; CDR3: CASSRRKGQGVNHPQHF
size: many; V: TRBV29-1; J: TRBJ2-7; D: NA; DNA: TGCAGCGTTAAGGGGGGATACGAGCAGTACTTC; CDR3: CSVKGGYEQYF
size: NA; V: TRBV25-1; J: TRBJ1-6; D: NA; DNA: TGTGCCAGCAGTTCAAGGGGATTGGGGAATTCACCCCTCCACTTT; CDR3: CASSSRGLGNSPLHF
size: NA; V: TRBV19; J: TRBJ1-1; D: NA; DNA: TGTGCCAGTAGCCGAAGGGGGGCGGACACTGAAGCTTTCTTT; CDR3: CASSRRGADTEAFF
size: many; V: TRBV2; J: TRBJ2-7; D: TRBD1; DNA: TGTGCCAGCAGTGAAGCTGGGGGACAGACCTACGAGCAGTACTTC; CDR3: CASSEAGGQTYEQYF
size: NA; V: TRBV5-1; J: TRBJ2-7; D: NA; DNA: TGCGCCAGCAGCTTGGTTGGGAAAGACGAGCAGTACTTC; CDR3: CASSLVGKDEQYF
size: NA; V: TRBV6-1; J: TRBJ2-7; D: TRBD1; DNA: TGTGTCAGCAGTACGACAGGGGACGAGCAGTACTTC; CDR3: CVSSTTGDEQYF
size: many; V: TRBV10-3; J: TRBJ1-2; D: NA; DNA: TGTGCCATCAGTGAGTCGGGCTATGGCTACACCTTC; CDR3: CAISESGYGYTF
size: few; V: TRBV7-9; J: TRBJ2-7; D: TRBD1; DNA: TGTGCCAGCAGCGAGACAGGGATCGAGCAGTACTTC; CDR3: CASSETGIEQYF
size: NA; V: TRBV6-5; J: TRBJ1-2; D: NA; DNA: TGTGCCAGCAACCCGACATACAACTATGGCTACACCTTC; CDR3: CASNPTYNYGYTF
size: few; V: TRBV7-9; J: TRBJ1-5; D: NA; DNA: TGTGCCAGCAGCTTAGCAGGGAACCGGCAGCCCCAGCATTTT; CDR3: CASSLAGNRQPQHF
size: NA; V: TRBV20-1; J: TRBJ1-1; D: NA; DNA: TGCAGTGCTAGAGCGGACAGTGGGGACACTGAAGCTTTCTTT; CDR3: CSARADSGDTEAFF